The 9 T cell receptor beta chains given below trace back to one sample, sequenced in a study of early T cells in non-severe SARS-CoV-2 infection. One entry per CDR3 protein, called by TCRdb with MiXCR from the 5' RACE reads. The sample shows roughly 50,000 distinct CDR3 sequences, less than 9.5% of them seen only once. Sequencing input: whole blood. These receptors all come from an adult who was a healthcare worker with PCR-confirmed SARS-CoV-2 infection or an uninfected control (not recorded which).

In this sample, this clonotype turned up a few times. V is TRBV12-3 or TRBV12-4 and J is TRBJ2-5; 10 bases fit TRBD2. Unmatched junction bases numbered 4, after V lost 2 bases and J lost 4 bases. This CDR3 has 15 amino acids. CDR3 amino acids: CASSLITSGIETQYF. CDR3 DNA: TGTGCCAGCAGTTTAATAACTAGCGGGATAGAGACCCAGTACTTC.

This clonotype was observed many times. This chain joins TRBV4-1 and TRBJ1-1; perhaps TRBD1 as D (5 bases). Trimming took off 0 bases at V and 6 bases at J, with 20 bases between the two ends. The CDR3 is 17 amino acids. Germline CDR1 and CDR2: MGHRA and YSYEKL. DNA of the CDR3: TGCGCCAGCAGCCAAGAAGTGGTTAGGGTGTGGGGCTCTGAAGCTTTCTTT. Residues: CASSQEVVRVWGSEAFF.

There are a few counts of this clonotype. V gene TRBV11-3 combines with J gene TRBJ2-1; TRBD2 matches at 7 bases. The CDR3 spans 14 residues. CDR1 SGHNT and CDR2 YENEEA come from the germline V gene. V dropped 6 bases and J dropped 9; count of bases not matched to a gene: 11. The DNA of the CDR3 is TGTGCCAGCAGTTTTGGGGCTAGCGGAGGTGAGCAGTTCTTC. Its protein product is CASSFGASGGEQFF.

The chain links TRBV11-2 to TRBJ2-7; 7 bases are a match to TRBD2. Germline V gene sequence: CDR1 SGHAT, CDR2 FQNNGV. This CDR3 spans 17 amino acids. J was trimmed by 4 bases and V by 5 bases; bases with no gene match: 17. The CDR3 region is CASSPISGGTGRYEQYF. The CDR3 nucleotides read TGTGCCAGCAGCCCTATATCCGGGGGGACGGGGCGATACGAGCAGTACTTC.

This clonotype was detected many times. This chain connects TRBV20-1 to TRBJ2-1; 7 positions match TRBD1. Germline assignment: CDR1 DFQATT and CDR2 SNEGSKA (reference sequence). This CDR3 is 14 amino acids long. Trimming at V came to 2 bases and at J to 6 bases, leaving 7 bases not matched to a gene. CDR3: CSARKGAAGNEQFF. For the CDR3, the DNA is TGCAGTGCTAGAAAGGGGGCTGCTGGCAATGAGCAGTTCTTC.

This clonotype was found many times. This chain uses TRBV6-5 with TRBJ2-3; D is ambiguous. Per the germline V gene, CDR1 is MNHEY and CDR2 is SVGAGI. The V end lost 2 bases, the J end lost 2 bases, and 8 bases lay between the germline ends. The CDR3 length is 14 residues. The CDR3 DNA sequence: TGTGCCAGCAGTTACGACAAGGCCACAGATACGCAGTATTTT. Translating gives CASSYDKATDTQYF.

The gene calls are TRBV7-8 and TRBJ2-3; 9 bases match TRBD2. The CDR3 covers 17 residues. Germline V gene sequence: CDR1 SGHVS, CDR2 FQNEAQ. V lost 5 bases to trimming and J lost 6 bases; unmatched junction nucleotides: 15. CDR3 in amino acids: CASSLGGAGGLADTQYF. CDR3 nucleotide sequence: TGTGCCAGCAGCCTCGGTGGGGCGGGAGGGTTGGCTGATACGCAGTATTTT. Looking up the rest from reference TRBV7-8 and TRBJ2-3 gives the full variable domain: GAGVSQSPRYKVAKRGQDVALRCDPISGHVSLFWYQQALGQGPEFLTYFQNEAQLDKSGLPSDRFFAERPEGSVSTLKIQRTQQEDSAVYLCASSLGGAGGLADTQYFGPGTRLTVL.

V usage is TRBV6-6 and J usage is TRBJ2-1; tentatively, D is TRBD2 (5 bases). V was clipped by 5 bases and J by 6 bases, with 11 bases between them. This CDR3 comprises 13 residues. Germline V gene sequence: CDR1 MNHNY, CDR2 SVGAGI (reference sequence). The CDR3: CASSPAGGNEQFF. The DNA for the CDR3 is TGTGCCAGCAGTCCGGCGGGCGGCAATGAGCAGTTCTTC.

This clonotype has a single count. The rearrangement uses TRBV15 and TRBJ2-7; D unresolved. With 7 bases removed from V and 0 bases from J, the gap between germline ends came to 13 bases. Per the germline V gene, CDR1 is LNHNV and CDR2 is YYDKDF (reference sequence). The CDR3 runs 14 residues. The CDR3 reads CATTSAKSSYEQYF. CDR3 in DNA: TGTGCCACCACTTCGGCGAAAAGCTCCTACGAGCAGTACTTC.